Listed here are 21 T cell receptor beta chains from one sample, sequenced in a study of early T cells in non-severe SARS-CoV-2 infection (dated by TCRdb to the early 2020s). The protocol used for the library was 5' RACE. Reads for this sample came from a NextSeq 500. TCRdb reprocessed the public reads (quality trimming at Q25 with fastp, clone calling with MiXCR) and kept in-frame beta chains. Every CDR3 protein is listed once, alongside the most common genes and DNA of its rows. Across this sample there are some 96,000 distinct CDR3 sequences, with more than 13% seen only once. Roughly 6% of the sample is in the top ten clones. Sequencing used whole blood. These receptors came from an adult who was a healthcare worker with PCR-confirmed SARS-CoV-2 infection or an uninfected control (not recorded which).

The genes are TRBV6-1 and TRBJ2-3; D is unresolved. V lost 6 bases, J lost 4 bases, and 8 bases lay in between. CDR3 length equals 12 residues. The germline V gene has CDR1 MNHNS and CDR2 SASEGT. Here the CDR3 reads CASRATADTQYF. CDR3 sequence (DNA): TGTGCCAGCAGAGCAACCGCAGATACGCAGTATTTT.

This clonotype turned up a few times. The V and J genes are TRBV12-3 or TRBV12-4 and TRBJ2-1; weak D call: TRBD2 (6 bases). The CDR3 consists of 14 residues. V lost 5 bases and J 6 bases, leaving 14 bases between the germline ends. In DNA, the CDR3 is TGTGCCAGCAGTCTCGGGGGTGGCACCAATGAGCAGTTCTTC. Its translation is CASSLGGGTNEQFF.

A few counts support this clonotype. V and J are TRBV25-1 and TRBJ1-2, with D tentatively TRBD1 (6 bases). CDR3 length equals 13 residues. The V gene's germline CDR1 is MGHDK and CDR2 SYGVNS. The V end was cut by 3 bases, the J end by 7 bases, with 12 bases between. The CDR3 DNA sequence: TGTGCCAGCAGTGACCAGGGGCCGGGTGGCTACACCTTC. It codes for CASSDQGPGGYTF.

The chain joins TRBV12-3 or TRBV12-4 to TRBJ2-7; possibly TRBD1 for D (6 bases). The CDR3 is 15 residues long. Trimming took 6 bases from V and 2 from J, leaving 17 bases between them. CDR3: CASRQTGMIPYEQYF. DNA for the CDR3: TGTGCCAGCAGGCAAACAGGGATGATACCCTACGAGCAGTACTTC.

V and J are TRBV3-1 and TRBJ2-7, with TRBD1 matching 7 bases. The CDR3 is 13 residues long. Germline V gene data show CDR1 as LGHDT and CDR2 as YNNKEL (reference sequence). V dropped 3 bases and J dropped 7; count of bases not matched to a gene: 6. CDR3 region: CASSHTHRGEQYF. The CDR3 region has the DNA TGTGCCAGCAGCCACACCCACAGGGGTGAGCAGTACTTC.

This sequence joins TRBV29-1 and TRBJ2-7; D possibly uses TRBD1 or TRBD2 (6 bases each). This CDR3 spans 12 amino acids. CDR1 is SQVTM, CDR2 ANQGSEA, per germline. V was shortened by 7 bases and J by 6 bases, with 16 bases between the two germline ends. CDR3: CSAQEGEVEQYF. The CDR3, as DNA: TGCAGCGCTCAGGAGGGGGAGGTCGAGCAGTACTTC.

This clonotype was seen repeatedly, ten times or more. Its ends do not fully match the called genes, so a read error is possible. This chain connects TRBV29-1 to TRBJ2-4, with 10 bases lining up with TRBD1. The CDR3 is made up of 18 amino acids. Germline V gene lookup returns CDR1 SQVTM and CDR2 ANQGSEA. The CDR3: CSPAGTGVFREPKNIQYF. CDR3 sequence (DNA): TGCAGCCCCGCCGGGACAGGGGTGTTTCGGGAACCCAAGAACATTCAGTACTTC.

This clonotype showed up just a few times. CDR3 loop: CASSSRSGEQYF. CDR3 coding DNA: TGTGCCAGCAGTTCCCGTAGCGGCGAGCAGTACTTC. The chain uses TRBV6-5 and TRBJ2-7; TRBD2 might be the D (6 bases). The ends were cut back, 4 bases at V and 6 bases at J, with 10 bases in the middle. This CDR3 has 12 residues. Per the germline V gene, CDR1 is MNHEY and CDR2 is SVGAGI.

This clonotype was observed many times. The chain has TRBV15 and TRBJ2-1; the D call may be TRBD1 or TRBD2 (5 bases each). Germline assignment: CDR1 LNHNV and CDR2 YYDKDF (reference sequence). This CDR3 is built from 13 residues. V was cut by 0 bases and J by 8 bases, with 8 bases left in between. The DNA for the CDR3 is TGTGCCACCAGCAGAGATCCGGGGCATGAGCAGTTCTTC. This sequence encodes CATSRDPGHEQFF.

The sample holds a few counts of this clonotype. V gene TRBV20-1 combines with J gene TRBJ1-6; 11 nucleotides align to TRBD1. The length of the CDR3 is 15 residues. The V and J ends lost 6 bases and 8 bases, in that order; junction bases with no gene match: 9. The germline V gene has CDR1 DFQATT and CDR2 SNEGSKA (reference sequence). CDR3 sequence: CSAAAGTGGHSPLHF. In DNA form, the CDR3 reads TGCAGTGCGGCGGCCGGGACAGGGGGACATTCACCCCTCCACTTT.

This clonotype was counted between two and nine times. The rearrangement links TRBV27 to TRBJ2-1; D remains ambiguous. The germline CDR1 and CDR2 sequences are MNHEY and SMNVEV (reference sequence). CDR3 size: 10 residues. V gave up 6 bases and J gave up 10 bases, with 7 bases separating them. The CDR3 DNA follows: TGTGCCAGCAGGGATCCCGAGCAGTTCTTC. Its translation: CASRDPEQFF.

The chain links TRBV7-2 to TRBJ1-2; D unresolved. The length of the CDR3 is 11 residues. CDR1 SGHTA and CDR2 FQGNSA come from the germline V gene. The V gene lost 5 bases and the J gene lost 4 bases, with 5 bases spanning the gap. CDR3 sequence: CASSTSYGYTF. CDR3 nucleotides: TGTGCCAGCAGCACGAGCTATGGCTACACCTTC.

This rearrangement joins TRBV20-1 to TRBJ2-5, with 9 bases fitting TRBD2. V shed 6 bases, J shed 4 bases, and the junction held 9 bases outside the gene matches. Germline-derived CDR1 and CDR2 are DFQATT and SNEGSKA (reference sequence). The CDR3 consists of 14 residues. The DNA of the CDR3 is TGCAGTGCCGGGGGTCTAGCGGGAAGAGAGACCCAGTACTTC. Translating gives CSAGGLAGRETQYF.

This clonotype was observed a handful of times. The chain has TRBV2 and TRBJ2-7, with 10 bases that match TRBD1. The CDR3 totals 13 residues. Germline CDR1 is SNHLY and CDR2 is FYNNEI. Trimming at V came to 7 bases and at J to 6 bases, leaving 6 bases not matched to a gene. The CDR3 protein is CASIPDRGSEQYF. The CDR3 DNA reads TGTGCCAGCATCCCGGACAGGGGGTCCGAGCAGTACTTC.

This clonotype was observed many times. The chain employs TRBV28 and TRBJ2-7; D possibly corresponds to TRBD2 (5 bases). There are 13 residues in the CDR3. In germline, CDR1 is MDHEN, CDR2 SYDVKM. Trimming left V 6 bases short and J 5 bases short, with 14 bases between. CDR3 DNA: TGTGCCAGCAGGGACTCGCTGTTCCACGAGCAGTACTTC. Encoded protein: CASRDSLFHEQYF.

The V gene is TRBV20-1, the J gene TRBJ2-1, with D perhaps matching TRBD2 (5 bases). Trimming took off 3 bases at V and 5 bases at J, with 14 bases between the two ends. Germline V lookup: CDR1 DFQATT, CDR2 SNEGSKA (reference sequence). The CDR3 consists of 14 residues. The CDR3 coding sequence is TGCAGTGCTAGGTCCACTAGTAGGAACAATGAGCAGTTCTTC. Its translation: CSARSTSRNNEQFF.

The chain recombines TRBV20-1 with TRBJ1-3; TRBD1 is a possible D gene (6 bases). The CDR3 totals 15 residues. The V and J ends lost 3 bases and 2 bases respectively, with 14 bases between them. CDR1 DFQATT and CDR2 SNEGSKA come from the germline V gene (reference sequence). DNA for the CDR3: TGCAGTGCTAGGGAGGGGGGAACGGCTGGAAACACCATATATTTT. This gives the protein CSAREGGTAGNTIYF.

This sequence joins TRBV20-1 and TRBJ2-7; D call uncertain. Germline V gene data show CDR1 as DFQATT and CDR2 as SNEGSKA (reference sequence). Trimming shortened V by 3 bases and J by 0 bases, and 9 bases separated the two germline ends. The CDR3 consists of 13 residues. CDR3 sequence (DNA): TGCAGTGCTAGCGGGTTCCGCTCCTACGAGCAGTACTTC. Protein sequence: CSASGFRSYEQYF.

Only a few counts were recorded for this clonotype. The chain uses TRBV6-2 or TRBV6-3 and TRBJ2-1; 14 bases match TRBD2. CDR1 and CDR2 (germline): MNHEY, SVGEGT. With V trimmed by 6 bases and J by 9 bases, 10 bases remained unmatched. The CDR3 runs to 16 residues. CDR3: CASRHTGTSGRTEQFF. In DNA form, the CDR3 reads TGTGCCAGCAGGCATACCGGGACTAGCGGGAGAACTGAGCAGTTCTTC.

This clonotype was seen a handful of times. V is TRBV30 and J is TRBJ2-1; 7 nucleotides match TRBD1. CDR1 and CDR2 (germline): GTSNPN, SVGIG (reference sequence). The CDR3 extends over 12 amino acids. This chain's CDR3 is CAVRQGPNEQFF. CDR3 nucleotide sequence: TGTGCTGTGCGACAGGGCCCAAATGAGCAGTTCTTC.

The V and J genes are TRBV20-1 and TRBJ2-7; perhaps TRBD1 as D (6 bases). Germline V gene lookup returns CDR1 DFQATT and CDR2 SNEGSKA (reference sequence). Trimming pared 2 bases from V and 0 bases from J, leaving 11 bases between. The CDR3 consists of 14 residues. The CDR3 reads CSARLGASSYEQYF. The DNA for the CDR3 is TGCAGTGCTAGATTGGGGGCTAGCTCCTACGAGCAGTACTTC.